This T cell receptor (beta chain) is from a study of a mutant IDH1 vaccine in newly diagnosed glioma. Study overall: The timing of visit V12 was week 35, and that of visit V13 was week 47.

The time point here: week 47, end of study. Every vaccine dose comprised 300 ug of mutant IDH1 20-mer peptide plus topical imiquimod. Administration of eight vaccinations to patients took place in weeks 1, 3, 5, 7, 11, 15, 19, 23. Concerning this clone itself: What it recognizes is unknown.

Only in-frame clones appear in the TCRdb table, and some are missing; sequencing was by immunoSEQ multiplex PCR. This table has about 94,000 clones, just under 90% appearing once. The CDR3 spans 15 residues. With V trimmed by 5 bases and J by 0 bases, 3 bases remained unmatched. Germline V gene data show CDR1 as SGHAT and CDR2 as FQNNGV. The source was PBMCs, collected from a glioma patient whose treatment included an IDH1 peptide vaccine. The source of this sequence is a woman aged 50 to 65 with glioma. This chain uses TRBV11-2 with TRBJ1-1; 10 positions match TRBD1. The CDR3: CASSTGQGMNTEAFF. The CDR3 DNA sequence: TGTGCCAGCAGCACGGGACAGGGGATGAACACTGAAGCTTTCTTT.